This T cell receptor (beta chain) was identified in a study of graft-versus-host responses after intestinal transplantation. Repertoires were generated with immunoSEQ multiplex PCR, while TCRdb's copy carries only in-frame clones and drops some. Of 86,000 or so clones listed, just over 90% are singletons. To note about this clone: The target antigen is unknown.

The source material was unstimulated CD8+ T cells sorted from spleen or lymph node cells, sampled before intestinal transplant. The origin of this receptor is a human donor who received an intestinal transplant.

CDR3 sequence reads: CASSDGAGRYSLEQFF. The CDR3, as DNA: TGTGCCAGCAGTGACGGGGCAGGGCGATATAGCCTTGAGCAGTTCTTC. The gene calls are TRBV25-1 and TRBJ2-1; D is possibly TRBD1 or TRBD2 (5 bases each). This CDR3 spans 16 amino acids. With 3 bases removed from V and 9 bases from J, the gap between germline ends came to 21 bases. Germline loops: CDR1 MGHDK, CDR2 SYGVNS.